This paragraph reports one T cell receptor (beta chain). This receptor's antigen is unknown. No clone much larger than this one lies a single base away; base qualities are absent. These data are taken from a study of T cell changes during pregnancy in multiple sclerosis (dated by TCRdb to about 2019). In terms of the full investigation: The study looked at changes in the T cell repertoire across pregnancy in women with multiple sclerosis.

Library construction relied on the immunoSEQ multiplex PCR assay. Drawn from immuneACCESS, this table holds only the in-frame rearrangements with V and J called that TCRdb kept. Clones are partly lost; checked studies trace under half to an unresolved V gene and leave the rest unexplained. The sample records some 44,000 clones, less than 95% of which are singletons. Jointly, the top ten make up 0.4% to 0.55% of the sample. V is trimmed back by 4 bases and J by 3 bases, and the junction contains 9 bases that no gene match accounts for. Measured from the cysteine to the phenylalanine, the CDR3 is 16 residues long. Just CDR3 DNA is preserved here, 48 bases in frame from base 1. From the germline V gene, CDR1 is SGHDN and CDR2 is FVKESK.

The clonotype was recovered from a female donor with multiple sclerosis, enrolled in a pregnancy study. The chain is encoded by TRBV14 joined to TRBJ2-7; TRBD2 lines up with 10 middle nucleotides. Sequencing was performed on CD4+ T cells from peripheral blood mononuclear cells, taken in the third trimester of pregnancy. At the DNA level, the sequence is TGTGCCAGCAGCCTAACCCCTAGCGGGAGTTACTACGAGCAGTACTTC. Its protein product is CASSLTPSGSYYEQYF. The full variable domain, with segments outside the CDR3 supplied by the reference TRBV14 and TRBJ2-7 proteins, appears as EAGVTQFPSHSVIEKGQTVTLRCDPISGHDNLYWYRRVMGKEIKFLLHFVKESKQDESGMPNNRFLAERTGGTYSTLKVQPAELEDSGVYFCASSLTPSGSYYEQYFGPGTRLTVT.